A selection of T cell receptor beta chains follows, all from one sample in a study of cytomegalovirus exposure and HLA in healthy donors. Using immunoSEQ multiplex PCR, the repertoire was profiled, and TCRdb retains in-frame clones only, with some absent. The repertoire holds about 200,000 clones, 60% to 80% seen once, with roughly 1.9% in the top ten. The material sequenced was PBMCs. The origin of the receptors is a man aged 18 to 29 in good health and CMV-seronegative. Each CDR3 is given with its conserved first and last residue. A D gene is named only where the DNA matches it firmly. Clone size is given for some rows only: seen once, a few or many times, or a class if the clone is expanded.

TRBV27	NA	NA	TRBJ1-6	CASSTIRTTRNSPLHF	TGTGCCAGCAGTACCATCAGGACTACCAGGAATTCACCCCTCCACTTT
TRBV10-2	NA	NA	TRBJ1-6	CASSESGADSPLHF	TGCGCCAGCAGTGAATCAGGGGCTGATTCACCCCTCCACTTT
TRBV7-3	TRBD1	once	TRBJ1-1	CASSRTGDTEAFF	TGTGCCAGCAGCCGTACAGGGGACACTGAAGCTTTCTTT
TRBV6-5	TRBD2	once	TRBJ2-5	CASSYGSGGGETQYF	TGTGCCAGCAGTTATGGTAGCGGGGGAGGAGAGACCCAGTACTTC
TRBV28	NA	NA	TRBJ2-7	CASSLWETGEQYF	TGTGCCAGCAGTTTATGGGAGACAGGCGAGCAGTACTTC
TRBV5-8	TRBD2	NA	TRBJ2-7	CASSLRGLAGLDEQYF	TGTGCCAGCAGCTTGAGGGGACTAGCGGGACTTGACGAGCAGTACTTC
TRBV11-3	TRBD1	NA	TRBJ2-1	CASSFTGTGSNEQFF	TGTGCCAGCAGCTTCACCGGGACAGGGAGCAATGAGCAGTTCTTC
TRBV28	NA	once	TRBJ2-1	CASSLPDKVGEQFF	TGTGCCAGCAGTTTACCCGACAAGGTTGGGGAGCAGTTCTTC
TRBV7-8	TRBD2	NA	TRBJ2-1	CASSLIGLAGGRSEQFF	TGTGCCAGCAGCCTTATCGGGCTAGCGGGGGGGCGATCTGAGCAGTTCTTC
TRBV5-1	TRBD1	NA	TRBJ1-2	CASSLEGQGDYGYTF	TGCGCCAGCAGCTTAGAAGGACAGGGAGACTATGGCTACACCTTC
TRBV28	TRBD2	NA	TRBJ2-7	CASSNIRAGVQLEQYF	TGTGCCAGCAGTAACATCCGAGCGGGAGTTCAACTCGAGCAGTACTTC
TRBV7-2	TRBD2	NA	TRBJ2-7	CASSLGLAGATQQYF	TGTGCCAGCAGCTTAGGTCTAGCGGGAGCAACTCAGCAGTACTTC
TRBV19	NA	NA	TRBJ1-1	CASSAQGPLNTEAFF	TGTGCCAGTAGTGCCCAGGGGCCCTTGAACACTGAAGCTTTCTTT
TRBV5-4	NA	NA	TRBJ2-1	CASSEGGRAGNNEQFF	TGTGCCAGCAGCGAGGGGGGGAGGGCCGGGAACAATGAGCAGTTCTTC
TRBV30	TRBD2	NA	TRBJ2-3	CAWQLAGVHTQYF	TGTGCCTGGCAACTAGCGGGGGTACATACGCAGTATTTT
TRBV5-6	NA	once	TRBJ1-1	CASSFGLPYEAFF	TGTGCCAGCAGCTTCGGACTTCCCTATGAAGCTTTCTTT
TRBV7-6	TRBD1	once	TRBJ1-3	CASSLTGDPGNTIYF	TGTGCCAGCAGCTTAACAGGGGATCCTGGAAACACCATATATTTT
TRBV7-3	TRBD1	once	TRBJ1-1	CASSLKQGAGEAFF	TGTGCCAGCAGCTTGAAACAGGGGGCCGGTGAAGCTTTCTTT
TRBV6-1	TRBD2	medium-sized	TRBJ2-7	CASSERTSGGYEQYF	TGTGCCAGCAGTGAGCGGACTAGCGGGGGCTACGAGCAGTACTTC
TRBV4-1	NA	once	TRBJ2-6	CASSLDKLSGANVLTF	TGCGCCAGCAGCCTAGACAAGCTCTCTGGGGCCAACGTCCTGACTTTC
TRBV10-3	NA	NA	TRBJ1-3	CAISESGATPGNTIYF	TGTGCCATCAGTGAGTCGGGGGCTACCCCTGGAAACACCATATATTTT
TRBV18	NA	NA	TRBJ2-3	CASSTGPGDTQYF	TGTGCCAGCTCCACAGGACCCGGAGATACGCAGTATTTT
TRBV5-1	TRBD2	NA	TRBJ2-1	CASSYKTTSANSYNEQFF	TGCGCCAGCAGCTATAAAACGACTAGCGCGAACTCCTACAATGAGCAGTTCTTC
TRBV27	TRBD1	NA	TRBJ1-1	CASSPTAAQGGTEAFF	TGTGCCAGCAGCCCAACGGCGGCCCAGGGGGGCACTGAAGCTTTCTTT
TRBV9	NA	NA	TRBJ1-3	CASSSSASSGNTIYF	TGTGCCAGCAGCTCCTCTGCCAGCTCTGGAAACACCATATATTTT
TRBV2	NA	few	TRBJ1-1	CAGLAGQNTEAFF	TGTGCCGGTTTAGCGGGACAGAACACTGAAGCTTTCTTT